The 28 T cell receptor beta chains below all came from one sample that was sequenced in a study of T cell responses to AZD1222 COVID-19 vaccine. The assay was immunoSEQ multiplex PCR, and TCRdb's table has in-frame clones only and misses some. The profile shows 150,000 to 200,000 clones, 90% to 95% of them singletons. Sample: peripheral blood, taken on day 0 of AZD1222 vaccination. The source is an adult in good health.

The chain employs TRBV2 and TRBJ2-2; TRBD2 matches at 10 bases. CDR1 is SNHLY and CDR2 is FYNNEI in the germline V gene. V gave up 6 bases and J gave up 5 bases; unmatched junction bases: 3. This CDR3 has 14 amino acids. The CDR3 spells CASSYSGGTGELFF. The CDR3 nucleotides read TGTGCCAGCAGCTATAGCGGGGGGACCGGGGAGCTGTTTTTT.

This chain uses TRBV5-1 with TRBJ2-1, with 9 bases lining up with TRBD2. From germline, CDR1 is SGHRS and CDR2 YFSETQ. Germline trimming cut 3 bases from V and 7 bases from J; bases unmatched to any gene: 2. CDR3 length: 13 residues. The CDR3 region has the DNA TGCGCCAGCAGCTCTCTAGCGGGGAATGAGCAGTTCTTC. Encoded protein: CASSSLAGNEQFF.

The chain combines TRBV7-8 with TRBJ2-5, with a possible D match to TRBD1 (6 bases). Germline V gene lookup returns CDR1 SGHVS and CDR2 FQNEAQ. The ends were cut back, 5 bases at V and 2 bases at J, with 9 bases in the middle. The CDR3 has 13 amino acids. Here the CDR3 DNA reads TGTGCCAGCAGCCGGGACACTCAAGAGACCCAGTACTTC. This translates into CASSRDTQETQYF.

The chain's CDR3 is CASSSSGTAYEQYF. The CDR3 coding sequence is TGTGCCAGCAGTTCTAGCGGGACCGCCTACGAGCAGTACTTC. The rearrangement joins TRBV6-2 or TRBV6-3 to TRBJ2-7; 9 nucleotides match TRBD2. The length of the CDR3 is 14 residues. Germline CDR1 is MNHEY and CDR2 is SVGEGT. Germline trimming cut 4 bases from V and 2 bases from J; bases unmatched to any gene: 3.

The CDR3 DNA reads TGTGCCAGCAGCATCAAGGCCATGAACACTGAAGCTTTCTTT. Protein: CASSIKAMNTEAFF. The chain uses TRBV3-1 (or the pseudogene TRBV3-2) and TRBJ1-1; the D is unclear. Germline-derived CDR1 and CDR2 are LGHDT and YNNKEL (reference sequence). This CDR3 region has 14 residues. V dropped 5 bases and J dropped 0 bases, with 10 bases sitting between them.

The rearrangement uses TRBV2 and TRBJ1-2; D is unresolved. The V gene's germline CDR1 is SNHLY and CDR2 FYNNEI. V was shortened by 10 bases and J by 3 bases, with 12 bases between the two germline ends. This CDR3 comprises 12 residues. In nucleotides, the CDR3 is TGTGCCAACCTAGGGAGCGACTATGGCTACACCTTC. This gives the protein CANLGSDYGYTF.

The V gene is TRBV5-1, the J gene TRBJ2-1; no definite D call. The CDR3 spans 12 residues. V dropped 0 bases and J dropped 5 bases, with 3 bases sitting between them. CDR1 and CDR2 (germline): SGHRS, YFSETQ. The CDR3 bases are TGCGCCAGCAGCTTGGCCGACAATGAGCAGTTCTTC. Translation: CASSLADNEQFF.

In DNA, the CDR3 is TGTGCCAGTAGTATAGCTGAGAGTCAGACCCAGTACTTC. Protein sequence: CASSIAESQTQYF. The genes are TRBV19 and TRBJ2-5; D gene unclear. There are 13 residues in the CDR3. Trimming cost V 1 base and J 6 bases, with 9 bases left between them. CDR1 and CDR2 from the germline V gene are LNHDA and SQIVND (reference sequence).

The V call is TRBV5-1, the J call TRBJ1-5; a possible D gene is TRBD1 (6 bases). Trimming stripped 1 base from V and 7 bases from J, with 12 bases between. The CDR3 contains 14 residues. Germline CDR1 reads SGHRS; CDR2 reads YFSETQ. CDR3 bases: TGCGCCAGCAGCTTGTGGGGGGGCTTGCAGCCCCAGCATTTT. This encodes CASSLWGGLQPQHF.

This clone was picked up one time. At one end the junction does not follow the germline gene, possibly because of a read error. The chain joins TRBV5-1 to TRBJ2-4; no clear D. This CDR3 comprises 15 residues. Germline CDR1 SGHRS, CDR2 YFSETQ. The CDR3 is CASSLGFRGDNIQYF. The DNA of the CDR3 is TGCGCCAGTAGCTTGGGTTTTAGAGGAGACAACATTCAGTACTTC.

In DNA, the CDR3 is TGTGCCAGCAGTTTGACTAGTAGCTCCTACGAGCAGTACTTC. It yields the protein CASSLTSSSYEQYF. This sequence joins TRBV28 and TRBJ2-7, with D possibly TRBD2 on 6 matching bases. V lost 3 bases to trimming and J lost 0 bases, with 9 bases between them. The length of the CDR3 is 14 residues. Germline loops: CDR1 MDHEN, CDR2 SYDVKM.

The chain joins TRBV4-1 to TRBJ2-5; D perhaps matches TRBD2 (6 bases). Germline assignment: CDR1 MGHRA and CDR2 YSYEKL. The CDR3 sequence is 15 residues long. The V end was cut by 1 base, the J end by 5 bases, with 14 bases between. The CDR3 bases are TGCGCCAGCAGCCAAGGGACGGCGGGGATGGAGACCCAGTACTTC. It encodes CASSQGTAGMETQYF.

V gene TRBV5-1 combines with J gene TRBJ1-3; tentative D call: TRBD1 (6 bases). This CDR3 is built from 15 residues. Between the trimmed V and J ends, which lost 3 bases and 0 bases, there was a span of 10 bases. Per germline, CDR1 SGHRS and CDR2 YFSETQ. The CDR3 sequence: CASSSRTDSGNTIYF. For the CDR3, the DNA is TGCGCCAGCAGCTCTAGGACAGACTCTGGAAACACCATATATTTT.

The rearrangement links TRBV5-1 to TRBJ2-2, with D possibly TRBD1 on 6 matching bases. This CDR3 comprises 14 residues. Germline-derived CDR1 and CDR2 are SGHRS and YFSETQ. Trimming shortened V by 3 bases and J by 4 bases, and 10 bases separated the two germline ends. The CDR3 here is CASSSQGGTGELFF. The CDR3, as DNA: TGCGCCAGCAGCTCACAGGGTGGCACCGGGGAGCTGTTTTTT.

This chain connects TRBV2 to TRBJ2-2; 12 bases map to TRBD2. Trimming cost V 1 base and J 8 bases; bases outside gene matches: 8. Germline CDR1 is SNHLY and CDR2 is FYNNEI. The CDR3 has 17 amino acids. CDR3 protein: CASSEELAGGRGGELFF. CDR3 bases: TGTGCCAGCAGTGAAGAACTAGCGGGAGGCCGGGGAGGGGAGCTGTTTTTT.

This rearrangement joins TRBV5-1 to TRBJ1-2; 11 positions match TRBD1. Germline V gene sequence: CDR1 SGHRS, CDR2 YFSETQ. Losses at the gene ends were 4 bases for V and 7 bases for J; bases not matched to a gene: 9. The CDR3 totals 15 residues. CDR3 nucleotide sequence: TGCGCCAGCAGCACCTTCGGGACAGGGGGATTTGGCTACACCTTC. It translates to CASSTFGTGGFGYTF.

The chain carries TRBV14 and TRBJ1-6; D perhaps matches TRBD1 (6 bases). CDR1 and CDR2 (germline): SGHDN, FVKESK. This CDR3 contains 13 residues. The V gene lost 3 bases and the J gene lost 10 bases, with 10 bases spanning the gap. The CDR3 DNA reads TGTGCCAGCAGCCAGGGGGCTGGGTCACCCCTCCACTTT. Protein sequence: CASSQGAGSPLHF.

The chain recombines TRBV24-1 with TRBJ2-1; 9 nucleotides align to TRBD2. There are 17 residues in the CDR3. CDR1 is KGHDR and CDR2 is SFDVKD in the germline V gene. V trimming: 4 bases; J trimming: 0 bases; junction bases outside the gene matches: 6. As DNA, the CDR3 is TGTGCCACCAGTGAACCCGAAGCGGGGGGCTCCTACAATGAGCAGTTCTTC. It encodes CATSEPEAGGSYNEQFF.

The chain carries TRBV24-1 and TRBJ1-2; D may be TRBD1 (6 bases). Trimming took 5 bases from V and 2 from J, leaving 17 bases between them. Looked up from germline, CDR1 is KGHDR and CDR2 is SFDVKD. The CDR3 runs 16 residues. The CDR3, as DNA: TGTGCCACCAGTGGCATGGGGGCGGGTCGGAACTATGGCTACACCTTC. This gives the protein CATSGMGAGRNYGYTF.

The CDR3 DNA follows: TGTGCCAGCAGTGAAGCAGGGGGATTCACTGAAGCTTTCTTT. This gives the protein CASSEAGGFTEAFF. This chain links TRBV6-1 with TRBJ1-1; a possible D gene is TRBD1 (6 bases). The CDR3 runs 14 residues. Germline V gives CDR1 MNHNS, CDR2 SASEGT. Trimming left V 0 bases short and J 4 bases short, with 9 bases between.

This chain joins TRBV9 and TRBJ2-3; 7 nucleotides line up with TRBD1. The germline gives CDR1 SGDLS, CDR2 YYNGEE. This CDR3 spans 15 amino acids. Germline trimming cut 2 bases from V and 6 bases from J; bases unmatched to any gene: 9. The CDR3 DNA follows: TGTGCCAGCAGCGTCGTCGACAGGGTAGGCGATACGCAGTATTTT. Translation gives CASSVVDRVGDTQYF.

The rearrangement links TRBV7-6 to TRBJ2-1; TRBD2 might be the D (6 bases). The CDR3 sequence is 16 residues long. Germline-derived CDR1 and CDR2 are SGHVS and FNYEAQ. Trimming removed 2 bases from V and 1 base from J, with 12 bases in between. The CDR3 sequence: CASSLRVADSYNEQFF. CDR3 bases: TGTGCCAGCAGCTTAAGGGTAGCGGATTCCTACAATGAGCAGTTCTTC.

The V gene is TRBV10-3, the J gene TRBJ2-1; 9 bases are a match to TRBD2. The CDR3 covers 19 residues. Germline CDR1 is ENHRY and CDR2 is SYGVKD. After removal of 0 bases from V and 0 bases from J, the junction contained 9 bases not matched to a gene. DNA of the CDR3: TGTGCCATCAGTGAGTCGGGGTTTAGCGGGAGCGGCTCCTACAATGAGCAGTTCTTC. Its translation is CAISESGFSGSGSYNEQFF.

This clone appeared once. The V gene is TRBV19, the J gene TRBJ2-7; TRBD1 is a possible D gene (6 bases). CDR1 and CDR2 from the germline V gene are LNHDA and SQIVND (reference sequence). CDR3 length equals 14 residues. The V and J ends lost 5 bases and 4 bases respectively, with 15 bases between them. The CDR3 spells CASSSRPQGYEQYF. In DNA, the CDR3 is TGTGCCAGTAGTTCCCGGCCTCAGGGGTACGAGCAGTACTTC.

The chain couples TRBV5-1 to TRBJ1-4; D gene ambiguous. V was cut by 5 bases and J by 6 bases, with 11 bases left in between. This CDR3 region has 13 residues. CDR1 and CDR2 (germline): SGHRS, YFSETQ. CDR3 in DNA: TGCGCCAGCAGGTCCGGGGAGGATGAAAAACTGTTTTTT. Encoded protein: CASRSGEDEKLFF. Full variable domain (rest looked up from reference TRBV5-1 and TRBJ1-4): KAGVTQTPRYLIKTRGQQVTLSCSPISGHRSVSWYQQTPGQGLQFLFEYFSETQRNKGNFPGRFSGRQFSNSRSEMNVSTLELGDSALYLCASRSGEDEKLFFGSGTQLSVL.

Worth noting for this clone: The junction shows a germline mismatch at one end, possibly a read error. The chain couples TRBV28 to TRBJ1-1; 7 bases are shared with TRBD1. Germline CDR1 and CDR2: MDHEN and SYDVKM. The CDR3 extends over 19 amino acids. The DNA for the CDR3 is TGTGCCAGCAGTTTGGGTGGGATGGGGACAGAGGCCATGAACGCTGAAGCTTTCTTT. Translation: CASSLGGMGTEAMNAEAFF.

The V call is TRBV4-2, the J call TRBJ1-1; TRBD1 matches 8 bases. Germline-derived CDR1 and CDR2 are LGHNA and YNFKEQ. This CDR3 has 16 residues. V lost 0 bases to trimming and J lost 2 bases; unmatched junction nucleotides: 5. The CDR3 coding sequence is TGTGCCAGCAGCCAAGACCCGACAGGGGTCAACACTGAAGCTTTCTTT. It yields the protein CASSQDPTGVNTEAFF.

In DNA, the CDR3 is TGTGCCAGCAGCGCCTCAGGGGGCGCGTCTGGAAACACCATATATTTT. Residues: CASSASGGASGNTIYF. This chain links TRBV7-9 with TRBJ1-3, with 8 bases fitting TRBD1. CDR1 and CDR2 from the germline V gene are SEHNR and FQNEAQ (reference sequence). Germline trimming cut 5 bases from V and 1 base from J; bases unmatched to any gene: 7. The CDR3 sequence is 16 residues long.